This T cell receptor (beta chain) came from a study of T cells in narcolepsy. The assay was immunoSEQ multiplex PCR, and TCRdb's table has in-frame clones only and misses some. This sample has tens of thousands of clones, with around 81% found just once. Details on this clone: What it recognizes is unknown.

Findings and caveats of the study: HCRT-specific and TRIB2-specific autoreactive clonotypes appeared among same-patient CSF and blood CD4+ clonotypes.

This CDR3 contains 18 residues. Trimming left V 6 bases short and J 0 bases short, with 21 bases between. Germline values: CDR1 MRHNA, CDR2 SNTAGT. Sequencing was performed on CD45RA- memory CD4+ T cells from PBMCs. The clonotype comes from a human donor with narcolepsy. The chain uses TRBV6-4 and TRBJ1-5; possibly TRBD1 for D (5 bases). The CDR3 sequence: CASRESGTGGYSNQPQHF. DNA for the CDR3: TGTGCCAGCAGGGAGTCCGGGACGGGAGGTTATAGCAATCAGCCCCAGCATTTT.